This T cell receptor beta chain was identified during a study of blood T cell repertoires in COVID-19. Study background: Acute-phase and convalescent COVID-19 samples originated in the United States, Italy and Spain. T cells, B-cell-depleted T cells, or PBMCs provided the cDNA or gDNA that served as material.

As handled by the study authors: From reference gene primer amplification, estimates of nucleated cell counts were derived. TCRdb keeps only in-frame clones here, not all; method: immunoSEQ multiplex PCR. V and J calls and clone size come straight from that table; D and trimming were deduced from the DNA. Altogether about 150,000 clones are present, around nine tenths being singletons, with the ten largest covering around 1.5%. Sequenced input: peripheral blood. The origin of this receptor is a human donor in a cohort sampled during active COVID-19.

CDR3 DNA: TGTGCCAGCAGGCTAGCTCAAATCGGACGGCTTTACAATGAGCAGTTCTTC. This sequence encodes CASRLAQIGRLYNEQFF. The chain employs TRBV7-9 and TRBJ2-1; a possible D gene is TRBD2 (5 bases). The CDR3 consists of 17 residues. The V and J ends lost 6 bases and 4 bases respectively, with 22 bases between them. Germline assignment: CDR1 SEHNR and CDR2 FQNEAQ (reference sequence).